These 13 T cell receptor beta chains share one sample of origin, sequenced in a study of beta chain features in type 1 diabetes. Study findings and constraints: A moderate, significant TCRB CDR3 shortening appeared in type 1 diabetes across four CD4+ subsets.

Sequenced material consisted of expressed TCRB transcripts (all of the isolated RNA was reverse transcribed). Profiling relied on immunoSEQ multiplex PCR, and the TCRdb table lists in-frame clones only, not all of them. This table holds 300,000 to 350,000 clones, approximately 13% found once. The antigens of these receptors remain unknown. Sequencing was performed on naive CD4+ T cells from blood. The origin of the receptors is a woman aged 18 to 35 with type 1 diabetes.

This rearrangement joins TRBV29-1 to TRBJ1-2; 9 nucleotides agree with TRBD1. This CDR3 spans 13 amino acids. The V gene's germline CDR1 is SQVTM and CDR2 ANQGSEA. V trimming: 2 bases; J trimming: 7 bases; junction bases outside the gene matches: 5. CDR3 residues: CSVELGQGFGYTF. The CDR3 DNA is TGCAGCGTTGAATTGGGACAGGGTTTTGGCTACACCTTC.

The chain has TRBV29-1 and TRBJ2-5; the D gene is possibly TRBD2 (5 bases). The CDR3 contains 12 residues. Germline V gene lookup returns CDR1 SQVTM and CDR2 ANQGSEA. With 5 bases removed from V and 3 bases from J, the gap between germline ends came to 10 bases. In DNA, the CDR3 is TGCAGCGTTTCCCACGGGGAAGAGACCCAGTACTTC. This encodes CSVSHGEETQYF.

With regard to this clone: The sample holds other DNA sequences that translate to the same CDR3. In nucleotides, the CDR3 is TGTGCCAGCAGCTTAGGACTCTCGGGAGAGACCCAGTACTTC. This sequence encodes CASSLGLSGETQYF. The gene calls are TRBV7-9 and TRBJ2-5; no clear D gene. V shed 1 base and J shed 4 bases, with 10 bases lying between them. Germline assignment: CDR1 SEHNR and CDR2 FQNEAQ (reference sequence). This CDR3 is 14 amino acids long.

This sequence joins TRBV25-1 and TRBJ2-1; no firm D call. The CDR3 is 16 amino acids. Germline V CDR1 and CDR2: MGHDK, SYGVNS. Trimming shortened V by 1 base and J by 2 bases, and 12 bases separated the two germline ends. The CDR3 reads CASSEWAGTPYNEQFF. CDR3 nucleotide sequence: TGTGCCAGCAGTGAATGGGCCGGTACCCCCTACAATGAGCAGTTCTTC.

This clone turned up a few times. The DNA for the CDR3 is TGTGCCTGGAGTCCAGCCTCAGGGAACACTGAAGCTTTCTTT. This codes for CAWSPASGNTEAFF. This sequence joins TRBV30 and TRBJ1-1; no clear D gene. The CDR3 has 14 residues. The germline CDR1 and CDR2 sequences are GTSNPN and SVGIG (reference sequence). Trimming took 2 bases from V and 1 from J, leaving 11 bases between them.

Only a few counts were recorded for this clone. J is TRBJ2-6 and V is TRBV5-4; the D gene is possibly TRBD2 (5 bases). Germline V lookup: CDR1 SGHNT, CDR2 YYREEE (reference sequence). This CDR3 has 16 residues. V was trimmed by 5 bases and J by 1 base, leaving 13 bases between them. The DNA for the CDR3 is TGTGCCAGCAGTACCGGGGTCCAATCTGGGGCCAACGTCCTGACTTTC. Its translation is CASSTGVQSGANVLTF.

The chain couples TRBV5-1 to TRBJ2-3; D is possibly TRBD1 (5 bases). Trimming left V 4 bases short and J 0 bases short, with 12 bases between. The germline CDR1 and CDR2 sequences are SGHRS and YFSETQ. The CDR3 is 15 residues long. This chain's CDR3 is CASSLGRTSTDTQYF. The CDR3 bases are TGCGCCAGCAGCCTCGGGCGGACAAGCACAGATACGCAGTATTTT.

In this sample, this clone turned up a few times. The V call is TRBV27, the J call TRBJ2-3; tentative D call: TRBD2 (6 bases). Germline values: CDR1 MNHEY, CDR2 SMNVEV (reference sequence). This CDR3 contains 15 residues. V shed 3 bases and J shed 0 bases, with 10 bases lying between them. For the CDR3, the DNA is TGTGCCAGCAGTTTTTCCCTAGCGAGCACAGATACGCAGTATTTT. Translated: CASSFSLASTDTQYF.

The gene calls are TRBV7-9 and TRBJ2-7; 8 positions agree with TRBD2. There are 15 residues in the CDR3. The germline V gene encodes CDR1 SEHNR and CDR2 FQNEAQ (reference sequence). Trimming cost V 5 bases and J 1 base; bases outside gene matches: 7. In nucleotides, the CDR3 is TGTGCCAGCAGCCAGGTCGCTAGCGGGTCCTACGAGCAGTACGTC. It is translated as CASSQVASGSYEQYV.

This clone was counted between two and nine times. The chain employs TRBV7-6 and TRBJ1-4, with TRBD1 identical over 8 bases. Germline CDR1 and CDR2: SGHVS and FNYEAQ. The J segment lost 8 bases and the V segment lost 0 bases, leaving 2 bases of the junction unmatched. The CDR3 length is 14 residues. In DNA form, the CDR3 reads TGTGCCAGCAGCTTAGCGGACAGGGCCGAAAAACTGTTTTTT. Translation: CASSLADRAEKLFF.

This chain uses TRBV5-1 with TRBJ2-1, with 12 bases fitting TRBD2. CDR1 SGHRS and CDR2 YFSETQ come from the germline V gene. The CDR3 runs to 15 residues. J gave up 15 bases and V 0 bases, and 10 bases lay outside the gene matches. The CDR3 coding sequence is TGCGCCAGCAGCTTGGCCTTGGCTAGCGGGAGGGGTTCGTTCTTC. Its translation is CASSLALASGRGSFF.

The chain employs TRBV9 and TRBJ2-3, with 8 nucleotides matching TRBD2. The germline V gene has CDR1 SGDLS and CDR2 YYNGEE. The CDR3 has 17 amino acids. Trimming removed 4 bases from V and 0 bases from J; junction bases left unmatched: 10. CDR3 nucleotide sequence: TGTGCCAGCAGCATACAGACTAGCGCGCCCAGCACAGATACGCAGTATTTT. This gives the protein CASSIQTSAPSTDTQYF.

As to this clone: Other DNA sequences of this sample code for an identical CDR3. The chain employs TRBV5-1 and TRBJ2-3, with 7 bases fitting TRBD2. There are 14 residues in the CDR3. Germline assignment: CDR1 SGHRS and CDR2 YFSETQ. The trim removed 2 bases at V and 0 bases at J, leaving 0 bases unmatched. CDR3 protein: CASSFGGSTDTQYF. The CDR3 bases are TGCGCCAGCAGCTTCGGGGGGAGCACAGATACGCAGTATTTT.